The 17 T cell receptor beta chains presented below share a single source sample, sequenced in a study of blood T cells in healthy people across ages. Together with a sample-barcoded 5' primer, a J-beta primer mix was included in a second PCR lasting about 6 to 11 cycles. TCRdb independently ran MiXCR on the 5' RACE reads; one entry per CDR3 protein. This sample carries some 640,000 distinct CDR3 sequences, approximately 30% of them seen once, and the ten largest clones take 15% to 17%. The sequencing input was blood. Every receptor here comes from a woman aged 80 or over in good health.

Of note for this clonotype: One end of the junction varies from germline; a read error may be responsible. The rearrangement links TRBV27 to TRBJ1-1; D not certain. Germline CDR1 MNHEY, CDR2 SMNVEV (reference sequence). The CDR3 has 13 residues. As DNA, the CDR3 is TGTGCCGGCAGTTTTCGCCCGAACACTGAAGCTTTCTTT. It is translated as CAGSFRPNTEAFF.

This clonotype has a count of ten or more. The chain couples TRBV28 to TRBJ2-7, with 8 bases fitting TRBD1. Trimming took 3 bases from V and 3 from J; bases not matched to a gene: 7. The CDR3 totals 15 residues. From germline, CDR1 is MDHEN and CDR2 SYDVKM. CDR3 DNA: TGTGCCAGCAGTTTTATCGGACAGGGAGGCTACGAGCAGTACTTC. Protein: CASSFIGQGGYEQYF.

The rearrangement joins TRBV7-9 to TRBJ2-1; 11 bases line up with TRBD1. The J segment lost 6 bases and the V segment lost 5 bases, leaving 6 bases of the junction unmatched. The CDR3 sequence is 15 residues long. Per germline, CDR1 SEHNR and CDR2 FQNEAQ (reference sequence). CDR3 region: CASSETGTGGNEQFF. In DNA form, the CDR3 reads TGTGCCAGCAGCGAGACCGGGACAGGGGGCAATGAGCAGTTCTTC.

This clonotype came up a few times. The chain combines TRBV12-5 with TRBJ2-3; D gene ambiguous. This CDR3 spans 14 amino acids. Germline CDR1 and CDR2: LGHNT and FRNRAP. V was clipped by 3 bases and J by 0 bases, with 7 bases between them. The CDR3 region has the DNA TGTGCTAGTGGTTTACAGTCTAGCACAGATACGCAGTATTTT. As protein: CASGLQSSTDTQYF.

V and J are TRBV6-5 and TRBJ2-7; 10 bases are a match to TRBD1. Germline loops: CDR1 MNHEY, CDR2 SVGAGI. The CDR3 consists of 15 residues. Trimming removed 3 bases from V and 3 bases from J; junction bases left unmatched: 5. The CDR3 DNA reads TGTGCCAGCAGTTATCGGGACAGGGGCGGCTACGAGCAGTACTTC. The encoded protein is CASSYRDRGGYEQYF.

In its sample, this clonotype was seen many times. This chain uses TRBV5-1 with TRBJ1-6; D is ambiguous. Deletions cut 0 bases from V and 9 bases from J, with 10 bases between. Germline CDR1 is SGHRS and CDR2 is YFSETQ. The CDR3 consists of 14 residues. The CDR3: CASSLDSSASPLHF. In DNA, the CDR3 is TGCGCCAGCAGCTTGGACAGTAGCGCTTCACCCCTCCACTTT. Variable domain in full (rest from reference TRBV5-1 and TRBJ1-6): KAGVTQTPRYLIKTRGQQVTLSCSPISGHRSVSWYQQTPGQGLQFLFEYFSETQRNKGNFPGRFSGRQFSNSRSEMNVSTLELGDSALYLCASSLDSSASPLHFGNGTRLTVT.

This clonotype showed up many times. This rearrangement joins TRBV6-1 to TRBJ1-2; 11 bases align to TRBD1. There are 14 residues in the CDR3. The germline V gene has CDR1 MNHNS and CDR2 SASEGT. J gave up 6 bases and V 7 bases, and 7 bases lay outside the gene matches. The CDR3 sequence: CASIPDRGLHGYTF. The CDR3 DNA sequence: TGTGCCAGCATCCCGGACAGGGGGCTTCATGGCTACACCTTC.

This clonotype has ten or more counts. J is TRBJ2-7 and V is TRBV7-6, with TRBD2 identical over 12 bases. Per the germline V gene, CDR1 is SGHVS and CDR2 is FNYEAQ. This CDR3 has 15 residues. V dropped 5 bases and J dropped 6; count of bases not matched to a gene: 8. CDR3 nucleotide sequence: TGTGCCAGCAGCCTCTCTAGCGGGGGGGCCTCCGAGCAGTACTTC. The encoded protein is CASSLSSGGASEQYF. Full variable domain (missing parts from reference TRBV7-6 and TRBJ2-7): GAGVSQSPRYKVTKRGQDVALRCDPISGHVSLYWYRQALGQGPEFLTYFNYEAQQDKSGLPNDRFSAERPEGSISTLTIQRTEQRDSAMYRCASSLSSGGASEQYFGPGTRLTVT.

This clonotype has just a few counts. The genes are TRBV9 and TRBJ2-3, with 13 bases lining up with TRBD2. Trimming cost V 3 bases and J 6 bases; bases outside gene matches: 4. Germline assignment: CDR1 SGDLS and CDR2 YYNGEE. This CDR3 spans 15 amino acids. The CDR3 reads CASSAGLAGADTQYF. The CDR3 DNA follows: TGTGCCAGCAGCGCCGGACTAGCGGGAGCGGATACGCAGTATTTT.

The chain has TRBV7-3 and TRBJ2-7; TRBD2 aligns across 10 bases. Germline values: CDR1 SGHTA, CDR2 FQGTGA. This CDR3 is 15 amino acids long. V shed 2 bases and J 5 bases; nucleotides not matched to a gene: 6. The CDR3 DNA sequence: TGTGCCAGCAGCTTAGGGGGACTAGCGATGGACGAGCAGTACTTC. This encodes CASSLGGLAMDEQYF.

Many counts were recorded for this clonotype. This chain uses TRBV7-9 with TRBJ2-7, with D tentatively TRBD2 (6 bases). This CDR3 is built from 16 residues. The V end lost 6 bases, the J end lost 0 bases, and 18 bases lay between the germline ends. In germline, CDR1 is SEHNR, CDR2 FQNEAQ (reference sequence). The CDR3 reads CASRPAGRELSYEQYF. In nucleotides, the CDR3 is TGTGCCAGCAGGCCTGCGGGGCGCGAACTCTCCTACGAGCAGTACTTC.

The rearrangement uses TRBV20-1 and TRBJ2-1, with 9 bases matching TRBD1. The CDR3 runs to 15 residues. Germline-derived CDR1 and CDR2 are DFQATT and SNEGSKA (reference sequence). V shed 2 bases, J shed 6 bases, and the junction held 8 bases outside the gene matches. CDR3 sequence reads: CSARTFRDRANEQFF. The CDR3, as DNA: TGCAGTGCTAGAACTTTCCGGGACAGGGCCAATGAGCAGTTCTTC.

The CDR3 nucleotides read TGTGCCAGCAGTTACTCAGGCAGGATAGCCTCTGGAAACACCATATATTTT. It codes for CASSYSGRIASGNTIYF. The chain couples TRBV6-5 to TRBJ1-3; D not certain. Trimming shortened V by 0 bases and J by 0 bases, and 12 bases separated the two germline ends. Germline assignment: CDR1 MNHEY and CDR2 SVGAGI. The CDR3 consists of 17 residues.

This clonotype has ten or more counts. The chain combines TRBV4-2 with TRBJ2-1, with 9 positions matching TRBD1. The J segment lost 5 bases and the V segment lost 0 bases, leaving 14 bases of the junction unmatched. The CDR3 is 19 amino acids. CDR1 and CDR2 from the germline V gene are LGHNA and YNFKEQ. CDR3 DNA sequence: TGTGCCAGCAGCCAAGATCATCCCGTCCGAGACAGGGGGAACAATGAGCAGTTCTTC. It translates to CASSQDHPVRDRGNNEQFF.

The chain couples TRBV18 to TRBJ1-5; 8 bases are a match to TRBD1. The CDR3 loop spans 16 amino acids. Germline V gives CDR1 KGHSH, CDR2 LQKENI. The ends lost 5 bases at V and 1 base at J; junction bases unmatched: 7. CDR3 amino acids: CASSGPGGGSNQPQHF. The CDR3 DNA reads TGTGCCAGCTCAGGTCCAGGGGGCGGGAGCAATCAGCCCCAGCATTTT. The whole variable domain, remainder taken from reference TRBV18 and TRBJ1-5, is NAGVMQNPRHLVRRRGQEARLRCSPMKGHSHVYWYRQLPEEGLKFMVYLQKENIIDESGMPKERFSAEFPKEGPSILRIQQVVRGDSAAYFCASSGPGGGSNQPQHFGDGTRLSIL.

This clonotype was counted only a few times. The CDR3 bases are TGTGCCAGCAGGATGTCCGCGAACACCGGGGAGCTGTTTTTT. This encodes CASRMSANTGELFF. V gene TRBV14 combines with J gene TRBJ2-2; D ambiguous. The ends were cut back, 6 bases at V and 0 bases at J, with 8 bases in the middle. CDR3 length: 14 amino acids. From germline, CDR1 is SGHDN and CDR2 FVKESK.

This clonotype showed up many times. The chain combines TRBV4-1 with TRBJ2-1; either TRBD1 or TRBD2 may fit D (5 bases each). Germline CDR1 and CDR2: MGHRA and YSYEKL. Trimming removed 3 bases at V and 15 bases at J, with 18 bases between. CDR3 length: 13 residues. Written as DNA, the CDR3 is TGCGCCAGCAGCCATCCCAACGGGGCATGGCCGTTCTTC. Amino acids: CASSHPNGAWPFF.